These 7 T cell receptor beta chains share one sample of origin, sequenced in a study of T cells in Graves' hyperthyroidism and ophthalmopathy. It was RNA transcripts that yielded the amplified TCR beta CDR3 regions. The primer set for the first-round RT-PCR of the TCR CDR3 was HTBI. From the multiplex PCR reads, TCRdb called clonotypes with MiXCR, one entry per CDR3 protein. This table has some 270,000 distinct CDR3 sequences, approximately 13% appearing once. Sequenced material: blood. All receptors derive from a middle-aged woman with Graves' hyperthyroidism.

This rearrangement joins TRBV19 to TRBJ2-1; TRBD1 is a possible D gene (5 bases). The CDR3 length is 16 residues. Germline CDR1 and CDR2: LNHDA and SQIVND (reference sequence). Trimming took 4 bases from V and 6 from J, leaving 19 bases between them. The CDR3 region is CASSTDPQGRSNEQFF. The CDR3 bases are TGTGCCAGTAGTACTGACCCCCAGGGTCGGAGCAATGAGCAGTTCTTC.

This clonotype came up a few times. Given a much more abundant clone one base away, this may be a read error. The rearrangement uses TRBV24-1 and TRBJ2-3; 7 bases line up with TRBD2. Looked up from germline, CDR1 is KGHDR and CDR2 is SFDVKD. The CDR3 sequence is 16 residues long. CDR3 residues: CATSDPSGRGTDTRYF. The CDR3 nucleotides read TGTGCCACCAGTGATCCTAGCGGCCGGGGCACAGATACGCGGTATTTT.

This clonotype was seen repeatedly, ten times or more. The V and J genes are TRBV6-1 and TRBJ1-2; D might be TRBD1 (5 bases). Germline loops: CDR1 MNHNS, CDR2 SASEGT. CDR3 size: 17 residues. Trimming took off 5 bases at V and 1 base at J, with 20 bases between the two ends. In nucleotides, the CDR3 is TGTGCCAGCAGTACAGCCGCGGGGGGACCATATAACTATGGCTACACCTTC. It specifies CASSTAAGGPYNYGYTF.

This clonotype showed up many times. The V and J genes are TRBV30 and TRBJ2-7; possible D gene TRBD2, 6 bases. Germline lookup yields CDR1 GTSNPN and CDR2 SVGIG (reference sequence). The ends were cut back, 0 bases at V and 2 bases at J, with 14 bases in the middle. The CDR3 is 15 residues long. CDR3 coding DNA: TGTGCCTGGAGTGTACATTTGGGAGGCCCCTACGAGCAGTACTTC. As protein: CAWSVHLGGPYEQYF.

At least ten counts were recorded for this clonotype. The CDR3 DNA reads TGTGCCAGCAGATCCACAGGGGACGGAAACACCATATATTTT. Its translation: CASRSTGDGNTIYF. The gene calls are TRBV7-2 and TRBJ1-3, with TRBD1 identical over 7 bases. Germline-derived CDR1 and CDR2 are SGHTA and FQGNSA. The CDR3 sequence is 14 residues long. Trimming removed 6 bases from V and 4 bases from J; junction bases left unmatched: 6.

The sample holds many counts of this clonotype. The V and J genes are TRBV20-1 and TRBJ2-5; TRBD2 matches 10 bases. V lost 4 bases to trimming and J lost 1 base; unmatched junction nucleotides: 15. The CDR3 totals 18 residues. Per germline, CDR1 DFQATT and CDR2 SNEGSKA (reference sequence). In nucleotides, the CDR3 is TGCAGTGCTAAAAGAGGGGGGGGGACTAGCGACCTCCAAGAGACCCAGTACTTC. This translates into CSAKRGGGTSDLQETQYF.

CDR3 sequence reads: CASSSQYYEQFF. CDR3 bases: TGCGCCAGCAGCTCCCAGTACTACGAGCAGTTCTTC. This sequence joins TRBV5-1 and TRBJ2-7; D is unclear. TRBJ2-1 matches the DNA end more closely, so the J call is doubtful. CDR3 size: 12 residues. From germline, CDR1 is SGHRS and CDR2 YFSETQ.